One sample yielded the 2 T cell receptor beta chains listed below, sequenced in a study of cytomegalovirus exposure and HLA in healthy donors. The PCR employed 60 Vbeta primers together with 13 Jbeta primers. Clones were sequenced by immunoSEQ multiplex PCR, and TCRdb holds only the in-frame ones, with some missing. The sample has 240,000 or so clones, approximately 82% seen once; the top ten hold under 8%. The sequencing input was PBMCs. These receptors originate from a woman aged 60 to 75 in good health and CMV-seropositive.

The chain recombines TRBV11-1 with TRBJ1-1, with D unresolved. CDR1 is SGHAT, CDR2 FQDESV, per germline (reference sequence). The V end was cut by 5 bases, the J end by 4 bases, with 8 bases between. This CDR3 spans 12 amino acids. The CDR3 protein is CASSPLRTEAFF. The CDR3 DNA is TGTGCCAGCAGCCCCCTACGCACTGAAGCTTTCTTT.

The V and J genes are TRBV7-4 and TRBJ1-2; 7 bases agree with TRBD1. This CDR3 spans 16 amino acids. The germline gives CDR1 SGHVT, CDR2 SQSDAQ. The junction had 10 bases not matched to a gene; V was cut back by 1 base and J by 5 bases. CDR3 bases: TGTGCCAGCAGCTTAGACGGGACAGCGGTAGGTTATGGCTACACCTTC. Amino acids: CASSLDGTAVGYGYTF.